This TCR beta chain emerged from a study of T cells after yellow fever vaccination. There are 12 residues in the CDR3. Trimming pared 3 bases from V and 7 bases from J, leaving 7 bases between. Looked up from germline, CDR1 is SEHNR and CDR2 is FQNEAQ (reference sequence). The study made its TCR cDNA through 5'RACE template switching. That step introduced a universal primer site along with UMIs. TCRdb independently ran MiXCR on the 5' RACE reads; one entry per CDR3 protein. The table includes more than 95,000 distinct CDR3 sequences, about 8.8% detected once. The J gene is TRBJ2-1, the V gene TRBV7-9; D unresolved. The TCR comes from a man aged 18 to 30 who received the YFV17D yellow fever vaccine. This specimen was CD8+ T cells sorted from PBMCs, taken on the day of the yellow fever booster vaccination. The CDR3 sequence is CASSFGINEQFF. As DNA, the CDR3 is TGTGCCAGCAGCTTCGGCATTAATGAGCAGTTCTTC. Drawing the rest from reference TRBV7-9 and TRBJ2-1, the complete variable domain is DTGVSQNPRHKITKRGQNVTFRCDPISEHNRLYWYRQTLGQGPEFLTYFQNEAQLEKSRLLSDRFSAERPKGSFSTLEIQRTEQGDSAMYLCASSFGINEQFFGPGTRLTVL.